This T cell receptor (beta chain) stems from a study of blood T cell repertoires in COVID-19. Background on the study: In each case, the material was cDNA or gDNA derived from T cells, B-cell-depleted T cells, or PBMCs.

Assay used: immunoSEQ multiplex PCR; TCRdb lists only in-frame clones, some missing. The sample consists of 250,000 to 350,000 clones, almost 90% of them appearing once. This CDR3 has 16 amino acids. Looked up from germline, CDR1 is MNHEY and CDR2 is SMNVEV (reference sequence). Trimming at V came to 1 base and at J to 7 bases, leaving 10 bases not matched to a gene. Material: peripheral blood. The receptor was derived from a woman in her thirties with COVID-19, enrolled during active disease. V gene TRBV27 combines with J gene TRBJ2-1; 7 bases are shared with TRBD2. The CDR3 sequence is CASSLLALGEGNEQFF. The CDR3 DNA is TGTGCCAGCAGTTTATTGGCCCTAGGGGAGGGGAATGAGCAGTTCTTC.